This record looks at one T cell receptor beta chain sequence and its context. Antigen specificity is unknown. A read error may explain this, as a much larger clone is one base away. These data belong to a study of T cells in Graves' hyperthyroidism and ophthalmopathy. Overall study findings and caveats: Most thyroid-expanded clonotypes above 0.001 were also found in blood. The model anticipated ophthalmopathy a median approximately 6.7 months pre-onset.

CDR3 length equals 15 residues. Germline V gene data show CDR1 as SNHLY and CDR2 as FYNNEI. What was amplified from RNA transcripts were TCR beta CDR3 regions. HTBI primers were employed in a first-round RT-PCR of the TCR CDR3. One entry per CDR3 protein results from TCRdb running MiXCR on the multiplex PCR reads. The sample lists about 320,000 distinct CDR3 sequences, 16% occurring once. The rearrangement uses TRBV2 and TRBJ1-5; D is unclear. The sequence derives from a man in his thirties or forties with Graves' hyperthyroidism. Sequencing was done on a sample of blood. The DNA for the CDR3 is TGTGCCAGCAGTGAGTTTGGTCAGAACAATCGGCCCCAGCATTTT. It yields the protein CASSEFGQNNRPQHF.